The rows below give T cell receptor beta chains drawn from one sample of a study of T-cell memory formation after mild COVID-19. From the 5' RACE reads, TCRdb called clonotypes with MiXCR, one entry per CDR3 protein. The sample has about 180,000 distinct CDR3 sequences, 16% seen once. Material: PBMCs or a T cell subset sorted from them (not recorded which). These receptors came from an adult woman who had mild COVID-19 (a few samples of this study predate the infection). Cell type and time point are not known. CDR3s include the opening cysteine and the closing phenylalanine or tryptophan. D genes are given only for firm matches. Rows give clone size only sometimes, using once, few, many, or a class for an expanded clone.

v_call	d_call	clone_size	j_call	cdr3_nt	cdr3_aa
TRBV20-1	NA	few	TRBJ2-7	TGCAGTGCTAGAGATAGTCGGCCGCCTGGGAGGGAGCAGTACTTC	CSARDSRPPGREQYF
TRBV5-5	NA	few	TRBJ2-5	TGTGCCAGCAGCTTGGTAAGACAGGCACAAGAGACCCAGTACTTC	CASSLVRQAQETQYF
TRBV20-1	TRBD2	few	TRBJ2-5	TGCAGTGCTGAGCGGGAGGGCCAAGAGACCCAGTACTTC	CSAEREGQETQYF
TRBV2	NA	NA	TRBJ2-7	TGTGCCAGCACTGGACTCCGGCAGTACTTC	CASTGLRQYF
TRBV3-1	NA	few	TRBJ1-2	TGTGCCAGCAGCCAATTGTTCCAGGGCGCTCGTGAGGGCTACACCTTC	CASSQLFQGAREGYTF
TRBV10-3	NA	many	TRBJ2-3	TGTGCCATCAGTGAGTCGCCAGGGACTCGCACAGATACGCAGTATTTT	CAISESPGTRTDTQYF
TRBV4-1	TRBD2	NA	TRBJ2-2	TGCGCCAGCAGCCCTGGCCCGGGCGGGGGGAAGAACACCGGGGAGCTGTTTTTT	CASSPGPGGGKNTGELFF
TRBV11-2	NA	NA	TRBJ2-1	TGTGCCAGCAGCTTGTTGGTGGGCTCCTACAATGAGCAGTTCTTC	CASSLLVGSYNEQFF
TRBV6-5	TRBD1	few	TRBJ2-7	TGTGCCAGCAGCAAAACCGGGACAGGGATTGACGAGCAGTACTTC	CASSKTGTGIDEQYF
TRBV29-1	TRBD1	NA	TRBJ2-5	TGCAGCGTTGACCGGGACAGAGTATTACAAGAGACCCAGTACTTC	CSVDRDRVLQETQYF
TRBV5-1	NA	few	TRBJ1-1	TGCGCCAGCAGCTTTGATTCAGGGTCGTTCGCTGAAGCTTTCTTT	CASSFDSGSFAEAFF
TRBV20-1	TRBD2	many	TRBJ2-7	TGCAGTGCAGGGACTAGCGGGAGCCCCCGTCCCTACGAGCAGTACTTC	CSAGTSGSPRPYEQYF
TRBV12-3/TRBV12-4	NA	NA	TRBJ1-6	TGTGCCAGCAGTAACCGGGGGGGGAATTCACCCCTCCACTTT	CASSNRGGNSPLHF
TRBV5-1	NA	few	TRBJ2-1	TGCGCCAGCAGCTTGAGGGGAAACAATGAGCAGTTCTTC	CASSLRGNNEQFF
TRBV21-1	NA	NA	TRBJ2-4	TGTGCCAGCAGTCTAGCCCCCTCCCCCGGGACAGGGAAAGCCAAAAACATTCAGTACTTC	CASSLAPSPGTGKAKNIQYF
TRBV20-1	TRBD1	many	TRBJ2-6	TGCAGTGCTAGCGGGAGTTGGACAGGGGGTTCTGGGGCCAACGTCCTGACTTTC	CSASGSWTGGSGANVLTF
TRBV18	TRBD1	NA	TRBJ1-1	TGTGCCAGCTCACCGCGGACAGGGGATAACACTGAAGCTTTCTTT	CASSPRTGDNTEAFF
TRBV29-1	TRBD1	few	TRBJ2-5	TGCAGCGGAAGACTTAGGGGGCCCCAAGAGACCCAGTACTTC	CSGRLRGPQETQYF
TRBV5-1	NA	few	TRBJ2-3	TGCGCCAGCAGCTTGGATGGCACAGATACGCAGTATTTT	CASSLDGTDTQYF
TRBV29-1	NA	NA	TRBJ2-3	TGCAGCGTTGAAAAACTAGCTCCTAGCACAGATACGCAGTATTTT	CSVEKLAPSTDTQYF
TRBV12-3/TRBV12-4	NA	NA	TRBJ1-3	TGTGCCAGCAATCCCCAAGGGGGGATCTCTGGAAACACCATATATTTT	CASNPQGGISGNTIYF
TRBV10-1	TRBD2	NA	TRBJ2-1	TGCGCCAGCGGCATAACTAGCGGGGAAGCAAGTTGGCAGTTCTTC	CASGITSGEASWQFF
TRBV6-5	NA	NA	TRBJ1-5	TGTGCCAGCAGTACCCAGAGGGCCGGGGGCAATCAGCCCCAGCATTTT	CASSTQRAGGNQPQHF
TRBV5-1	TRBD2	NA	TRBJ2-1	TGCGCCAGCAGCTTGGCGGCTAGCGGGAGTGGCTACAATGAGCAGTTCTTC	CASSLAASGSGYNEQFF
TRBV7-9	NA	few	TRBJ2-3	TGTGCCAGCAGCTTAAAGGGGACTACGCAGTATTTT	CASSLKGTTQYF
TRBV9	TRBD2	few	TRBJ2-2	TGTGCCAGCAGCAAAAGCGGGAGTTGGGTCGGGGAGCTGTTTTTT	CASSKSGSWVGELFF
TRBV11-2	NA	NA	TRBJ2-6	TGTGCCAGCAGCTTGGTCACAGGGAGGCGCCTCTCTGGGGCCAACGTCCTGACTTTC	CASSLVTGRRLSGANVLTF
TRBV20-1	TRBD2	many	TRBJ2-5	TGCAGTGCTTTGATCAAGCGGGGTAAAGAGACCCAGTACTTC	CSALIKRGKETQYF
TRBV18	TRBD2	few	TRBJ2-3	TGTGCCAGCTCACCGATGGCGGGAGCCCCAGATACGCAGTATTTT	CASSPMAGAPDTQYF
TRBV6-5	TRBD1	few	TRBJ1-2	TGTGCCAGCAGTTACTCGACAGGGGGCGGAGGCTACACCTTC	CASSYSTGGGGYTF
TRBV7-9	TRBD1	NA	TRBJ1-3	TGTGCCAGCAGCCACCGGGACAGGGTAAACACCATATATTTT	CASSHRDRVNTIYF
TRBV29-1	NA	many	TRBJ2-4	TGCAGCGCCCTGACGGGAAACATTCAGTACTTC	CSALTGNIQYF
TRBV7-3	TRBD2	many	TRBJ2-1	TGTGCCAGCAGCCGCCGCGGGGGGACTAGCGGATACAATGAGCAGTTCTTC	CASSRRGGTSGYNEQFF
TRBV12-3/TRBV12-4	TRBD2	NA	TRBJ2-3	TGTGCCAACGGGAAACTAGCGGGGGATCAAGATACGCAGTATTTT	CANGKLAGDQDTQYF
TRBV6-4	NA	few	TRBJ2-1	TGTGCCAGCAGTGACCGGTACAATGAGCAGTTCTTC	CASSDRYNEQFF
TRBV5-1	NA	few	TRBJ2-3	TGCGCCAGCAGCGAGGGGGGAGGCCCGTGGGATACGCAGTATTTT	CASSEGGGPWDTQYF
TRBV20-1	NA	few	TRBJ1-6	TGCAGTGCTAGGGCAGGGAGCCAATCACCCCTCCACTTT	CSARAGSQSPLHF
TRBV4-3	TRBD1	few	TRBJ2-6	TGCGCCAGCAGCCAAAACCCGGGACAGGGTACTGGGGCCAACGTCCTGACTTTC	CASSQNPGQGTGANVLTF